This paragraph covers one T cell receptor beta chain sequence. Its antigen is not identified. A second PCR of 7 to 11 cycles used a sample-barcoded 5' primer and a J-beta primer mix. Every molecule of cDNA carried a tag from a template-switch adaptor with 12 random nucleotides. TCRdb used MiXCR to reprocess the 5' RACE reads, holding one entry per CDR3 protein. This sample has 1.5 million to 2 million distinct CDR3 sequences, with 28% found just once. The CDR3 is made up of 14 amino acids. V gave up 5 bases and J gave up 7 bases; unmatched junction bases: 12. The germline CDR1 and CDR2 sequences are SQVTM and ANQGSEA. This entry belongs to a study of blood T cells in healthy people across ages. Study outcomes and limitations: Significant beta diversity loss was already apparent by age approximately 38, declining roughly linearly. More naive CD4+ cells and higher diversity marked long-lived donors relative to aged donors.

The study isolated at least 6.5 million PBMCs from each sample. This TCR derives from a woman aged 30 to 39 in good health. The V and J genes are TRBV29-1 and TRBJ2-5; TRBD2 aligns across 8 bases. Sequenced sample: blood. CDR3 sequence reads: CSVSAGGPSRTQYF. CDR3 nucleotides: TGCAGCGTTTCGGCGGGGGGCCCTTCACGGACCCAGTACTTC.